The table lists the clone carrying this TCR beta chain with many counts. The CDR3 regions of TCR beta were amplified from RNA transcripts. Using the HTBI primer set, a first-round RT-PCR was run on the TCR CDR3. TCRdb reprocessed the multiplex PCR reads via MiXCR and lists one record per CDR3 protein. The table includes around 500,000 distinct CDR3 sequences, roughly an eighth detected once. The sample is drawn from a study of T cells in Graves' hyperthyroidism and ophthalmopathy. Germline-derived CDR1 and CDR2 are SNHLY and FYNNEI. Trimming pared 10 bases from V and 6 bases from J, leaving 16 bases between. The CDR3 consists of 13 residues.

The TCR was taken from a woman between 18 and 29 years old with Graves' hyperthyroidism. Specimen: blood. J is TRBJ2-4 and V is TRBV2; TRBD1 might be the D (7 bases). The CDR3 nucleotides read TGTGCCACCAGACAGGGCGGGGTAAACATTCAGTACTTC. Its protein product is CATRQGGVNIQYF. Full variable domain (missing parts from reference TRBV2 and TRBJ2-4): EPEVTQTPSHQVTQMGQEVILRCVPISNHLYFYWYRQILGQKVEFLVSFYNNEISEKSEIFDDQFSVERPDGSNFTLKIRSTKLEDSAMYFCATRQGGVNIQYFGAGTRLSVL.